A selection of T cell receptor beta chains follows, all from one sample in a study of CD8 T cells in Susac syndrome. TCRdb passed the immunoSEQ multiplex PCR reads through MiXCR, listing each CDR3 protein once. The table lists around 180,000 distinct CDR3 sequences, 90% to 95% of them singletons. The sequencing input was CD4+ T cells from PBMCs. The receptors shown here come from a human donor with multiple sclerosis. Each CDR3 is given with its conserved first and last residue. A D gene is named only where the DNA matches it firmly. Rows may omit the clone size; those that give it use once, few, many or a size class.

CDR3nt,CDR3aa,abundance,j_gene,d_gene,v_gene
TGCGCCAGCAGCCCCCGCACGTCCGACTCCTACGAGCAGTACTTC,CASSPRTSDSYEQYF,.,TRBJ2-7,.,TRBV5-1
TGTGCCAGCAGTTCGACAGGGAGCTCACCCTATGGCTACACCTTC,CASSSTGSSPYGYTF,.,TRBJ1-2,TRBD1,TRBV12-3/TRBV12-4
TGTGCCAGCGAGTTTAGGGTAGGGACGGCCACTGAAGCTTTCTTT,CASEFRVGTATEAFF,.,TRBJ1-1,.,TRBV12-3/TRBV12-4
TGTGCCAGCAGCTTAAGTGTTGACGATACGCAGTATTTT,CASSLSVDDTQYF,.,TRBJ2-3,.,TRBV7-3
TGTGCCAGCAGTCGGGCCAACCGGGCGGGCAATTCACCCCTCCACTTT,CASSRANRAGNSPLHF,.,TRBJ1-6,.,TRBV28
TGTGCCAGCAGTTACCCCGCAGATACGCAGTATTTT,CASSYPADTQYF,.,TRBJ2-3,.,TRBV6-2/TRBV6-3
TGTGCCAGCAGTTTGTCGGGAGGGGGTGTCGGGGAGCTGTTTTTT,CASSLSGGGVGELFF,.,TRBJ2-2,TRBD2,TRBV12-3/TRBV12-4
TGTGCCAGCTCAGCGGGGTACCAAGAGACCCAGTACTTC,CASSAGYQETQYF,.,TRBJ2-5,.,TRBV18
TGTGCCAGCAGTTTATTGGGTACCGGCAATCAGCCCCAGCATTTT,CASSLLGTGNQPQHF,.,TRBJ1-5,.,TRBV28
TGTGCCACCAGCAGAGATCGGGCTACATATACGCAGTATTTT,CATSRDRATYTQYF,.,TRBJ2-3,.,TRBV15
TGTGCCAGCAGTTACTCTCAGGACCTCCTGGCATCCTACAATGAGCAGTTCTTC,CASSYSQDLLASYNEQFF,.,TRBJ2-1,.,TRBV6-2/TRBV6-3
TGTGCCAGCGGACAGGGAAGCAATCAGCCCCAGCATTTT,CASGQGSNQPQHF,.,TRBJ1-5,TRBD1,TRBV2
TGCAGTGCCCACTGGGACACTGCCAAAAACATTCAGTACTTC,CSAHWDTAKNIQYF,.,TRBJ2-4,.,TRBV20-1
TGTGCCAGCAGTCAAGGACAGGGGTTTAACACTGAAGCTTTCTTT,CASSQGQGFNTEAFF,.,TRBJ1-1,TRBD1,TRBV28
TGTGCCAGCAGTGAAAACTGGAATGAGCAGTTCTTC,CASSENWNEQFF,.,TRBJ2-1,.,TRBV2
TGCGCCAGCAGCCCCGGCGGGACCCAGTACTTC,CASSPGGTQYF,.,TRBJ2-5,.,TRBV5-1
TGTGCCACCAGTGATTCGACAGGGGTCCAGCCCCAGCATTTT,CATSDSTGVQPQHF,.,TRBJ1-5,TRBD1,TRBV24-1
TGCGCCAGCAGCTTGGTTCCGGCAGATACGCAGTATTTT,CASSLVPADTQYF,once,TRBJ2-3,.,TRBV5-1
TGCGCCAGCAGCCGGGGACTCCTAGGGACAGATACGCAGTATTTT,CASSRGLLGTDTQYF,.,TRBJ2-3,.,TRBV5-1
TGCAGTGCTATTCCGGATTTTAATCAGCCCCAGCATTTT,CSAIPDFNQPQHF,.,TRBJ1-5,.,TRBV20-1
TGTGCCAGCAGCTCTAGCGGGGGACCCTACAATGAGCAGTTCTTC,CASSSSGGPYNEQFF,.,TRBJ2-1,TRBD2,TRBV7-9
TGTGCCAGCTCACCACGACCGACCTCTGGAAACACCATATATTTT,CASSPRPTSGNTIYF,.,TRBJ1-3,.,TRBV18
TGTGCCAGCAGATTTGGGGGACACATGTCCTACGAGCAGTACTTC,CASRFGGHMSYEQYF,.,TRBJ2-7,.,TRBV27
TGCGCCAGCAGCTACGAAGGGGGGAACACTGAAGCTTTCTTT,CASSYEGGNTEAFF,.,TRBJ1-1,.,TRBV5-1
TGCGCCAGCAGCCCGGGACTTTTTGATACGCAGTATTTT,CASSPGLFDTQYF,.,TRBJ2-3,.,TRBV4-3
TGCAGCGTTCGGGCGATCCTGAACACTGAAGCTTTCTTT,CSVRAILNTEAFF,.,TRBJ1-1,.,TRBV29-1
TGTGCCAGTCAGAAAGCGGGAATCGGTGGAAACATTCAGTACTTC,CASQKAGIGGNIQYF,.,TRBJ2-4,TRBD2,TRBV6-6
TGTGCCAGCAGTGATAGGGGGGAAAAACTGTTTTTT,CASSDRGEKLFF,few,TRBJ1-4,.,TRBV2
TGTGCCAGCAGCTTGGGCGGGAGGAACCAAGAGACCCAGTACTTC,CASSLGGRNQETQYF,.,TRBJ2-5,TRBD2,TRBV7-3
TGTGCCAGCAGCCCCGGGACTAGAACGCAGTTCTTC,CASSPGTRTQFF,.,TRBJ2-1,TRBD2,TRBV6-1
TGTGCCAGCAGCCTAGTCCTAAATTCCTACGAGCAGTACTTC,CASSLVLNSYEQYF,.,TRBJ2-7,.,TRBV7-2
TGTGCCAGCAGCAGGAATTTGGACAGTTATGGCTACACCTTC,CASSRNLDSYGYTF,.,TRBJ1-2,.,TRBV7-9
TGTGCCAGCAGATTGTACAGATCCCTCTCCTACGAGCAGTACTTC,CASRLYRSLSYEQYF,.,TRBJ2-7,.,TRBV27
TGTGCCAGCAGCCCCCGCTTCGGCACAGATACGCAGTATTTT,CASSPRFGTDTQYF,.,TRBJ2-3,.,TRBV7-6
TGTGCCAGCAGCTTATACGGTAGCGGGAGTGGAGAGACCCAGTACTTC,CASSLYGSGSGETQYF,.,TRBJ2-5,TRBD2,TRBV7-2
TGTGCCAGCAGTTTTGGTGCTGGAAACACCATATATTTT,CASSFGAGNTIYF,.,TRBJ1-3,.,TRBV12-3/TRBV12-4
TGTGCCACCAAGGAACTAGCGGGGGGTTACAATGAGCAGTTCTTC,CATKELAGGYNEQFF,.,TRBJ2-1,TRBD2,TRBV6-1
TGTGCCTTGAACTATGGCTACACCTTC,CALNYGYTF,.,TRBJ1-2,.,TRBV30
TGTGCCACCAGCGGGGACGGGGATAGCAATCAGCCCCAGCATTTT,CATSGDGDSNQPQHF,few,TRBJ1-5,.,TRBV24-1
TGTGCCAGCTCACCCACCGATGGTGCAGAGGGCTACACCTTC,CASSPTDGAEGYTF,.,TRBJ1-2,.,TRBV18
TGTGCCACCAGTGATTTCGACAGGGGAGCTGTCAATGAGCAGTTCTTC,CATSDFDRGAVNEQFF,once,TRBJ2-1,TRBD1,TRBV24-1
TGTGCCGCATATGGGGCAGGGCGGGCAGATACGCAGTATTTT,CAAYGAGRADTQYF,.,TRBJ2-3,.,TRBV30
TGCGCCAGCAACAGGGGACGGGACGGATACAATGAGCAGTTCTTC,CASNRGRDGYNEQFF,.,TRBJ2-1,TRBD1,TRBV5-1
TGTGCCAGCAGCCCCCCGAGCTCCTACAATGAGCAGTTCTTC,CASSPPSSYNEQFF,.,TRBJ2-1,.,TRBV9
TGTGCCAGCAGCCTAGGGGTTCTCTATGGCTACACCTTC,CASSLGVLYGYTF,.,TRBJ1-2,.,TRBV12-3/TRBV12-4
TGCAGTGCTGGGGGGACTAGCGGGCCAAATACGCAGTATTTT,CSAGGTSGPNTQYF,.,TRBJ2-3,TRBD2,TRBV20-1